A single sample gave rise to the 27 T cell receptor beta chains below, sequenced in a study of post-analysis software for immune sequencing data. Study-wide results and limits: Compared with controls, patients had more of five or six TRBV segments, including TRBV5-6, TRBV5-1 and TRBV20-1.

No antigen is known for these receptors. Incorporated into the TCR beta cDNA libraries were unique molecular identifiers, which served to reduce PCR and sequencing biases. TCRdb re-called the PCR reads through MiXCR, storing one row per CDR3 protein. The sample holds 450,000 to 700,000 distinct CDR3 sequences, 44% seen once. The material sequenced was blood. Receptor source: a girl aged 10-17 years with multiple sclerosis.

CDR3 loop: CASSQFPGGGGSYNEQFF. The DNA of the CDR3 is TGCGCCAGCAGCCAATTCCCTGGTGGAGGGGGCTCCTACAATGAGCAGTTCTTC. The chain uses TRBV4-1 and TRBJ2-1; D assignment may be TRBD1 or TRBD2 (6 bases each). CDR3 size: 18 residues. Germline V CDR1 and CDR2: MGHRA, YSYEKL. Trimming left V 2 bases short and J 0 bases short, with 17 bases between.

The chain links TRBV19 to TRBJ2-1; D gene ambiguous. In germline, CDR1 is LNHDA, CDR2 SQIVND (reference sequence). Trimming removed 4 bases from V and 13 bases from J, with 14 bases in between. The CDR3 is 12 amino acids. The CDR3 DNA follows: TGTGCCAGTAGTAATACTCCGACCAACCAGTTCTTC. Translation gives CASSNTPTNQFF. The full variable domain, its missing parts supplied by reference TRBV19 and TRBJ2-1, is DGGITQSPKYLFRKEGQNVTLSCEQNLNHDAMYWYRQDPGQGLRLIYYSQIVNDFQKGDIAEGYSVSREKKESFPLTVTSAQKNPTAFYLCASSNTPTNQFFGPGTRLTVL.

V usage is TRBV5-1 and J usage is TRBJ1-1, with a possible D match to TRBD1 (6 bases). Between the trimmed V and J ends, which lost 0 bases and 2 bases, there was a span of 14 bases. Germline assignment: CDR1 SGHRS and CDR2 YFSETQ. The length of the CDR3 is 16 residues. The DNA of the CDR3 is TGCGCCAGCAGCTTGGAAACAGGGATTGTAAACACTGAAGCTTTCTTT. Protein sequence: CASSLETGIVNTEAFF.

This clonotype was seen repeatedly, ten times or more. A read error may produce the germline difference seen at one junction end. V usage is TRBV5-1 and J usage is TRBJ2-7; D unclear. The germline CDR1 and CDR2 sequences are SGHRS and YFSETQ. The CDR3 has 11 residues. The CDR3 sequence is CASSLQYEQYF. CDR3 bases: TGTGCCAGCAGTCTTCAGTACGAGCAGTACTTC.

This rearrangement joins TRBV21-1 to TRBJ2-1; the table's D call, TRBD1, was not checked against the DNA. TRBV21-1 is recorded as a pseudogene. CDR3 length: 13 amino acids. The CDR3 region has the DNA TGTGCCGTAAGAGGGGGCCCTAACAATGAGCAGTTCTTC. It specifies CAVRGGPNNEQFF.

The CDR3 loop is CASSFEARETQYF. CDR3 sequence (DNA): TGTGCCAGCAGCTTCGAGGCAAGGGAGACCCAGTACTTC. The gene calls are TRBV7-2 and TRBJ2-5; D is unclear. The CDR3 contains 13 residues. Trimming shortened V by 3 bases and J by 5 bases, and 10 bases separated the two germline ends. The germline gives CDR1 SGHTA, CDR2 FQGNSA.

This clonotype was found a few times. The V gene is TRBV4-1, the J gene TRBJ2-1, with a weak D call TRBD2 (7 bases). This CDR3 is 16 amino acids long. The V end was cut by 0 bases, the J end by 3 bases, with 12 bases between. In germline, CDR1 is MGHRA, CDR2 YSYEKL. The CDR3 region is CASSQERGPFYNEQFF. The CDR3 DNA sequence: TGCGCCAGCAGCCAAGAGCGGGGGCCCTTCTACAATGAGCAGTTCTTC.

The rearrangement joins TRBV2 to TRBJ2-5; D is unresolved. The V gene lost 6 bases and the J gene lost 3 bases, with 11 bases spanning the gap. This CDR3 is 13 amino acids long. The germline gives CDR1 SNHLY, CDR2 FYNNEI. The CDR3 DNA follows: TGTGCCAGCAGCGATGACATGGAAGAGACCCAGTACTTC. Residues: CASSDDMEETQYF.

This clonotype was counted a few times. The chain is built from TRBV15 and TRBJ2-3, with D possibly being TRBD2 (5 bases). CDR1 and CDR2 from the germline V gene are LNHNV and YYDKDF (reference sequence). The CDR3 is 15 amino acids. V lost 0 bases and J 4 bases, leaving 11 bases between the germline ends. The CDR3 loop is CATSREAGKADTQYF. In DNA form, the CDR3 reads TGTGCCACCAGCAGAGAGGCGGGTAAGGCAGATACGCAGTATTTT.

In DNA form, the CDR3 reads TGCAGCTTCGGACGGGGTGGCACTGAAGCTTTCTTT. It translates to CSFGRGGTEAFF. V and J are TRBV29-1 and TRBJ1-1; no firm D call. The CDR3 has 12 amino acids. Trimming removed 8 bases from V and 4 bases from J, with 14 bases in between. Germline CDR1 and CDR2: SQVTM and ANQGSEA.

The rearrangement uses TRBV27 and TRBJ2-7; tentative D call: TRBD2 (5 bases). V shed 5 bases and J shed 4 bases, with 18 bases lying between them. Per the germline V gene, CDR1 is MNHEY and CDR2 is SMNVEV (reference sequence). CDR3 length: 15 residues. The CDR3 sequence is CASSTLSGGSYEQYF. CDR3 DNA: TGTGCCAGCAGTACCTTGAGCGGTGGGAGTTACGAGCAGTACTTC.

The chain couples TRBV7-9 to TRBJ2-3; TRBD2 agrees at 14 bases. Germline CDR1 is SEHNR and CDR2 is FQNEAQ (reference sequence). V lost 4 bases to trimming and J lost 4 bases; unmatched junction nucleotides: 4. The CDR3 extends over 16 amino acids. CDR3 coding DNA: TGTGCCAGCAGCTCGGGACTAGCGGGAGTATCAGATACGCAGTATTTT. Residues: CASSSGLAGVSDTQYF.

On this clonotype: One end of the junction fails to match germline, which may point to a read error. This rearrangement joins TRBV5-6 to TRBJ2-4, with D uncertain. Germline values: CDR1 SGHDT, CDR2 YYEEEE. This CDR3 is built from 13 residues. The CDR3 DNA sequence: TGTACCAGCAGCCTGACCTTGAAAAACATTCAGTACTTC. This encodes CTSSLTLKNIQYF.

The rearrangement joins TRBV2 to TRBJ2-7; D possibly matches TRBD1 or TRBD2 (5 bases each). The CDR3 is 13 amino acids. Germline values: CDR1 SNHLY, CDR2 FYNNEI. V gave up 11 bases and J gave up 1 base, with 15 bases separating them. The CDR3 region has the DNA TGTGCCCTGAGGGGTACGGGGTCCTACGAGCAGTACTTC. Its protein is CALRGTGSYEQYF.

The V and J genes are TRBV15 and TRBJ2-5, with a tentative D call TRBD2 (5 bases). V lost 1 base, J lost 11 bases, and 23 bases lay in between. The CDR3 is 16 residues long. Germline V gene lookup returns CDR1 LNHNV and CDR2 YYDKDF (reference sequence). The CDR3 reads CATSRGPRLAGEQQYF. The CDR3, as DNA: TGTGCCACCAGCAGAGGTCCCAGGCTAGCCGGCGAGCAGCAGTACTTC.

The CDR3 nucleotides are TGTGCCAGCAGGACCAATACAATAGCCAGGGGCGCCTATGGCTACACCTTC. It codes for CASRTNTIARGAYGYTF. The rearrangement uses TRBV4-2 and TRBJ1-2; D might be TRBD1 (6 bases). The germline CDR1 and CDR2 sequences are LGHNA and YNFKEQ. Trimming shortened V by 6 bases and J by 4 bases, and 24 bases separated the two germline ends. The CDR3 has 17 amino acids.

The CDR3 here is CSVTKGNEKLFF. Written as DNA, the CDR3 is TGCAGCGTCACGAAGGGTAATGAAAAACTGTTTTTT. This chain connects TRBV29-1 to TRBJ1-4; D is unclear. The CDR3 has 12 residues. Germline CDR1 is SQVTM and CDR2 is ANQGSEA. V lost 6 bases, J lost 4 bases, and 9 bases lay in between.

The chain employs TRBV6-5 and TRBJ1-4; D might be TRBD1 (5 bases). The CDR3 loop spans 14 amino acids. The germline CDR1 and CDR2 sequences are MNHEY and SVGAGI. V shed 2 bases and J shed 7 bases, with 11 bases lying between them. CDR3 in amino acids: CASSYVQGGEKLFF. CDR3 nucleotides: TGTGCCAGCAGTTACGTCCAGGGCGGTGAAAAACTGTTTTTT.

There are a few counts of this clonotype. This chain uses TRBV4-2 with TRBJ1-5; D is ambiguous. V lost 0 bases, J lost 4 bases, and 4 bases lay in between. The CDR3 covers 13 residues. Germline V gene sequence: CDR1 LGHNA, CDR2 YNFKEQ. The chain's CDR3 is CASSQETNQPQHF. CDR3 sequence (DNA): TGTGCCAGCAGCCAAGAAACGAATCAGCCCCAGCATTTT.

This clonotype came up a few times. The genes are TRBV4-1 and TRBJ1-2; D is unresolved. The CDR3 length is 15 residues. Germline CDR1 reads MGHRA; CDR2 reads YSYEKL. The V and J ends lost 0 bases and 0 bases respectively, with 8 bases between them. CDR3 loop: CASSQEGRSNYGYTF. CDR3 nucleotide sequence: TGCGCCAGCAGCCAAGAGGGCAGATCTAACTATGGCTACACCTTC.

This chain connects TRBV7-6 to TRBJ1-5; no reliable D call. V dropped 1 base and J dropped 1 base, with 8 bases sitting between them. The CDR3 loop spans 15 amino acids. CDR1 and CDR2 from the germline V gene are SGHVS and FNYEAQ. CDR3 sequence: CASSLGLGSNQPQHF. CDR3 DNA sequence: TGTGCCAGCAGCTTAGGTTTAGGGAGCAATCAGCCCCAGCATTTT. Combining the CDR3 with reference TRBV7-6 and TRBJ1-5 gives the whole variable domain GAGVSQSPRYKVTKRGQDVALRCDPISGHVSLYWYRQALGQGPEFLTYFNYEAQQDKSGLPNDRFSAERPEGSISTLTIQRTEQRDSAMYRCASSLGLGSNQPQHFGDGTRLSIL.

The rearrangement links TRBV12-3 or TRBV12-4 to TRBJ2-7; 9 bases map to TRBD2. CDR3 size: 14 residues. J gave up 0 bases and V 6 bases, and 3 bases lay outside the gene matches. Written as DNA, the CDR3 is TGTGCCAGCAGGGTAGCGGGAGACTCCTACGAGCAGTACTTC. Its protein product is CASRVAGDSYEQYF.

The rearrangement links TRBV12-3 or TRBV12-4 to TRBJ2-1; 13 positions agree with TRBD2. V shed 6 bases, J shed 7 bases, and the junction held 6 bases outside the gene matches. This CDR3 is 15 amino acids long. The DNA of the CDR3 is TGTGCCAGCAGCCTGACTAGCGGGAGGAAAAATGAGCAGTTCTTC. It is translated as CASSLTSGRKNEQFF.

CDR3 sequence: CATSDGQFGEQYF. CDR3 DNA: TGTGCCACCAGTGACGGACAGTTCGGCGAGCAGTACTTC. The chain uses TRBV24-1 and TRBJ2-7; perhaps TRBD1 as D (6 bases). V was trimmed by 4 bases and J by 6 bases, leaving 12 bases between them. Germline values: CDR1 KGHDR, CDR2 SFDVKD. CDR3 length: 13 amino acids.

The V call is TRBV20-1, the J call TRBJ2-3; D assignment may be TRBD1 or TRBD2 (6 bases each). CDR3 size: 14 residues. V lost 7 bases, J lost 1 base, and 15 bases lay in between. Germline CDR1 DFQATT, CDR2 SNEGSKA (reference sequence). The CDR3 is CSGGEQGGTDTQYF. CDR3 in DNA: TGCAGTGGGGGGGAACAGGGCGGCACAGATACGCAGTATTTT.

This sequence joins TRBV5-1 and TRBJ2-5; D is possibly TRBD2 (6 bases). Germline V gives CDR1 SGHRS, CDR2 YFSETQ. Trimming took off 4 bases at V and 7 bases at J, with 17 bases between the two ends. The CDR3 is 14 residues long. CDR3 residues: CASSPPERAVTQYF. CDR3 nucleotides: TGCGCCAGCAGCCCTCCCGAGCGGGCTGTGACCCAGTACTTC.

This clonotype was counted between two and nine times. The chain links TRBV29-1 to TRBJ2-3; a weak D match, TRBD1 (6 bases). V was trimmed by 4 bases and J by 0 bases, leaving 23 bases between them. This CDR3 spans 18 amino acids. Germline V CDR1 and CDR2: SQVTM, ANQGSEA. The CDR3 protein is CSVVGVGASPSSTDTQYF. Here the CDR3 DNA reads TGCAGCGTTGTTGGGGTGGGGGCGTCACCCTCTAGCACAGATACGCAGTATTTT.